The present T cell receptor beta chain was sequenced within a study of tumor-infiltrating lymphocytes in primary liver carcinoma. The wider study: Between roughly 4.2 and 11 cm across, the tumors were all of stage T1-T3 N0M0. Findings and caveats of the study: Tumor-blood pairs (like tumor-adjacent pairs) overlapped less than tumor region pairs did. Tumors reached a significantly greater top-250-clone fraction than blood did (p = 0.039).

From approximately 490 ng total RNA, TCR beta cDNA was generated with a primer in the constant region. ARM-PCR was slightly modified, and three nested multiplex PCR rounds with it gave rise to the TCR beta libraries. TRBV1-TRBV30 forward primers paired with a C-beta reverse primer drove the first two PCR rounds, about 10 cycles each. One entry per CDR3 protein results from TCRdb running MiXCR on the multiplex PCR reads. In the table there are some 87,000 distinct CDR3 sequences, around 68% of which are singletons. Co-extraction of both nucleic acids (RNA and DNA) used roughly 18-32 mg of unsorted bulk tissue. CDR3 size: 13 residues. From germline, CDR1 is MNHNS and CDR2 SASEGT. This clonotype was counted a few times. What it recognizes is unknown. This may stem from a read error, because a much larger clone lies one nucleotide away.

The chain couples TRBV6-1 to TRBJ1-1; D may be TRBD1 (5 bases). The receptor's source is a man aged 40-49 years with primary liver carcinoma and hepatitis B virus infection. Sequenced input: tumor-adjacent normal liver tissue. CDR3 amino acids: CAGSRGVSTEAFF. CDR3 in DNA: TGTGCCGGCAGCCGAGGGGTGTCCACTGAAGCTTTCTTT.